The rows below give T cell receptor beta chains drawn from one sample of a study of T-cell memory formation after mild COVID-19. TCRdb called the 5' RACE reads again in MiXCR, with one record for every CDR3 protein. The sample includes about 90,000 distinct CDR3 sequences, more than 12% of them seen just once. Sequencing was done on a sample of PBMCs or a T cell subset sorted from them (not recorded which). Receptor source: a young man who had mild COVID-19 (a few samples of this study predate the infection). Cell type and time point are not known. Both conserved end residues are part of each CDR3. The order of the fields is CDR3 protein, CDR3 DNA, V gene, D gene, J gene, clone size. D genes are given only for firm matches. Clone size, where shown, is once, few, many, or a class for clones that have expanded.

cdr3_aa: CASSQIFGGNTEAFF; cdr3_nt: TGTGCCAGCAGCCAAATCTTCGGGGGCAACACTGAAGCTTTCTTT; v_call: TRBV4-2; d_call: NA; j_call: TRBJ1-1; clone_size: NA
cdr3_aa: CASSYSTGGVTEAFF; cdr3_nt: TGTGCCAGCAGTTACTCGACGGGGGGCGTCACTGAAGCTTTCTTT; v_call: TRBV6-5; d_call: NA; j_call: TRBJ1-1; clone_size: few
cdr3_aa: CAISGPHRGETQYF; cdr3_nt: TGTGCCATCAGCGGACCCCACCGCGGGGAGACCCAGTACTTC; v_call: TRBV10-3; d_call: NA; j_call: TRBJ2-5; clone_size: few
cdr3_aa: CASSPPMGVAYEQYF; cdr3_nt: TGTGCCAGCTCACCACCGATGGGGGTTGCCTACGAGCAGTACTTC; v_call: TRBV18; d_call: NA; j_call: TRBJ2-7; clone_size: few
cdr3_aa: CASRAGLAPAGELFF; cdr3_nt: TGTGCCAGCAGAGCGGGACTAGCCCCGGCCGGGGAGCTGTTTTTT; v_call: TRBV6-5; d_call: TRBD2; j_call: TRBJ2-2; clone_size: NA
cdr3_aa: CSARLVGTQYF; cdr3_nt: TGCAGTGCTAGACTTGTCGGGACCCAGTACTTC; v_call: TRBV20-1; d_call: NA; j_call: TRBJ2-5; clone_size: NA
cdr3_aa: CASSREAGLASGELFF; cdr3_nt: TGCGCCAGCAGCCGCGAAGCGGGGCTAGCGAGCGGGGAGCTGTTTTTT; v_call: TRBV5-1; d_call: TRBD2; j_call: TRBJ2-2; clone_size: many
cdr3_aa: CASHTGHNSPLHF; cdr3_nt: TGTGCCAGCCATACGGGGCACAATTCACCCCTCCACTTT; v_call: TRBV7-9; d_call: NA; j_call: TRBJ1-6; clone_size: few
cdr3_aa: CSARDPTGQNTEAFF; cdr3_nt: TGCAGTGCTAGAGATCCTACGGGGCAGAACACTGAAGCTTTCTTT; v_call: TRBV20-1; d_call: NA; j_call: TRBJ1-1; clone_size: few
cdr3_aa: CSVEDLGGYTF; cdr3_nt: TGCAGCGTTGAAGATCTAGGCGGCTACACCTTC; v_call: TRBV29-1; d_call: NA; j_call: TRBJ1-2; clone_size: once
cdr3_aa: CASRLQGHPGAPLHF; cdr3_nt: TGTGCCAGCAGACTACAGGGCCACCCGGGTGCACCCCTCCACTTT; v_call: TRBV28; d_call: NA; j_call: TRBJ1-6; clone_size: NA
cdr3_aa: CASSDETGGYNEQFF; cdr3_nt: TGTGCCAGCAGTGATGAGACTGGGGGTTACAATGAGCAGTTCTTC; v_call: TRBV6-1; d_call: NA; j_call: TRBJ2-1; clone_size: once
cdr3_aa: CASSTGGVPYNEQFF; cdr3_nt: TGTGCCAGCAGCACCGGGGGGGTGCCGTACAATGAGCAGTTCTTC; v_call: TRBV9; d_call: TRBD2; j_call: TRBJ2-1; clone_size: NA
cdr3_aa: CSVGWGLAGELFF; cdr3_nt: TGCAGCGTTGGCTGGGGTCTCGCCGGGGAGCTGTTTTTT; v_call: TRBV29-1; d_call: NA; j_call: TRBJ2-2; clone_size: few
cdr3_aa: CASSPRQGSEGDTQYF; cdr3_nt: TGCGCCAGCAGCCCGAGACAGGGGAGTGAAGGAGATACGCAGTATTTT; v_call: TRBV4-1; d_call: TRBD1; j_call: TRBJ2-3; clone_size: few
cdr3_aa: CASRTTGRLGNTIYF; cdr3_nt: TGTGCCAGCAGGACAACAGGGAGGCTTGGAAACACCATATATTTT; v_call: TRBV12-3/TRBV12-4; d_call: NA; j_call: TRBJ1-3; clone_size: few
cdr3_aa: CASSYSGQVGTETQYF; cdr3_nt: TGTGCCAGCAGTTACTCGGGACAGGTCGGGACTGAGACCCAGTACTTC; v_call: TRBV6-5; d_call: TRBD1; j_call: TRBJ2-5; clone_size: few
cdr3_aa: CASSLFAGQMETQYF; cdr3_nt: TGTGCCAGCAGTTTATTCGCGGGGCAAATGGAGACCCAGTACTTC; v_call: TRBV12-3/TRBV12-4; d_call: NA; j_call: TRBJ2-5; clone_size: few
cdr3_aa: CSAGGRGDTQYF; cdr3_nt: TGCAGTGCTGGAGGCCGGGGGGATACGCAGTATTTT; v_call: TRBV20-1; d_call: NA; j_call: TRBJ2-3; clone_size: few
cdr3_aa: CASSLAPPGNQPQHF; cdr3_nt: TGTGCCAGCAGCTTAGCCCCTCCGGGAAATCAGCCCCAGCATTTT; v_call: TRBV7-2; d_call: NA; j_call: TRBJ1-5; clone_size: NA
cdr3_aa: CASSYSRGRGENTEAFF; cdr3_nt: TGTGCCAGCAGTTACTCGAGGGGCAGGGGGGAGAACACTGAAGCTTTCTTT; v_call: TRBV6-6; d_call: TRBD1; j_call: TRBJ1-1; clone_size: NA
cdr3_aa: CASRPRGSDTQYF; cdr3_nt: TGTGCCAGCAGGCCCCGGGGGTCCGATACGCAGTATTTT; v_call: TRBV12-3/TRBV12-4; d_call: NA; j_call: TRBJ2-3; clone_size: NA
cdr3_aa: CSAAASRRDTDTQYF; cdr3_nt: TGCAGTGCTGCAGCTTCGAGGAGGGACACAGATACGCAGTATTTT; v_call: TRBV20-1; d_call: NA; j_call: TRBJ2-3; clone_size: few
cdr3_aa: CASGAVSEQFF; cdr3_nt: TGTGCCAGCGGGGCCGTGAGTGAGCAGTTCTTC; v_call: TRBV12-3/TRBV12-4; d_call: NA; j_call: TRBJ2-1; clone_size: NA
cdr3_aa: CASSYGGLLTYEQYF; cdr3_nt: TGTGCCAGCAGTTACGGGGGACTCCTTACCTACGAGCAGTACTTC; v_call: TRBV6-6; d_call: NA; j_call: TRBJ2-7; clone_size: few
cdr3_aa: CASSLGSSGGHLGDTQYF; cdr3_nt: TGTGCCAGCAGCTTAGGTTCTAGCGGGGGGCACCTGGGAGATACGCAGTATTTT; v_call: TRBV7-2; d_call: TRBD2; j_call: TRBJ2-3; clone_size: NA
cdr3_aa: CASSLPGETQYF; cdr3_nt: TGTGCCAGCAGCTTGCCGGGTGAGACCCAGTACTTC; v_call: TRBV13; d_call: NA; j_call: TRBJ2-5; clone_size: few
cdr3_aa: CASSPSGGNEQFF; cdr3_nt: TGTGCCAGCAGCCCTAGTGGGGGCAATGAGCAGTTCTTC; v_call: TRBV7-9; d_call: NA; j_call: TRBJ2-1; clone_size: few
cdr3_aa: CASSQDWDTEAFF; cdr3_nt: TGCGCCAGCAGCCAAGATTGGGACACTGAAGCTTTCTTT; v_call: TRBV4-3; d_call: NA; j_call: TRBJ1-1; clone_size: many
cdr3_aa: CASSWGGLLYNEQFF; cdr3_nt: TGTGCCAGCAGCTGGGGCGGACTATTGTACAATGAGCAGTTCTTC; v_call: TRBV5-6; d_call: NA; j_call: TRBJ2-1; clone_size: few
cdr3_aa: CASGLSRTGYDEQFF; cdr3_nt: TGTGCTAGTGGTTTGTCCAGGACAGGGTACGATGAGCAGTTCTTC; v_call: TRBV12-5; d_call: TRBD1; j_call: TRBJ2-1; clone_size: NA
cdr3_aa: CSVERSGRGTDTQYF; cdr3_nt: TGCAGCGTTGAAAGGAGCGGGAGGGGGACAGATACGCAGTATTTT; v_call: TRBV29-1; d_call: TRBD2; j_call: TRBJ2-3; clone_size: NA
cdr3_aa: CASSLHNEQFF; cdr3_nt: TGTGCCAGCAGCCTTCACAATGAGCAGTTCTTC; v_call: TRBV7-9; d_call: NA; j_call: TRBJ2-1; clone_size: NA
cdr3_aa: CATALRGLYNEQFF; cdr3_nt: TGTGCCACCGCTTTGCGGGGCCTCTACAATGAGCAGTTCTTC; v_call: TRBV15; d_call: NA; j_call: TRBJ2-1; clone_size: NA
cdr3_aa: CASSVPAQNTEAFF; cdr3_nt: TGTGCCAGCAGTGTTCCAGCGCAGAACACTGAAGCTTTCTTT; v_call: TRBV2; d_call: NA; j_call: TRBJ1-1; clone_size: NA
cdr3_aa: CASSYYSSGANVLTF; cdr3_nt: TGTGCCAGCAGCTACTACAGCTCTGGGGCCAACGTCCTGACTTTC; v_call: TRBV11-2; d_call: NA; j_call: TRBJ2-6; clone_size: NA
cdr3_aa: CATGDYEQFF; cdr3_nt: TGTGCCACGGGGGATTATGAGCAGTTCTTC; v_call: TRBV12-3/TRBV12-4; d_call: NA; j_call: TRBJ2-1; clone_size: few
cdr3_aa: CSLTSGGRNEQFF; cdr3_nt: TGCAGTCTGACTAGCGGGGGGCGGAATGAGCAGTTCTTC; v_call: TRBV20-1; d_call: TRBD2; j_call: TRBJ2-1; clone_size: few
cdr3_aa: CASSRSSVSTDTQYF; cdr3_nt: TGTGCCAGCAGCCGTTCTAGCGTAAGCACAGATACGCAGTATTTT; v_call: TRBV6-5; d_call: NA; j_call: TRBJ2-3; clone_size: NA
cdr3_aa: CASSFGGRVNTGELFF; cdr3_nt: TGTGCCAGCAGTTTCGGGGGCCGGGTGAACACCGGGGAGCTGTTTTTT; v_call: TRBV28; d_call: NA; j_call: TRBJ2-2; clone_size: NA
cdr3_aa: CASSESGGATGELFF; cdr3_nt: TGTGCCAGCAGTGAAAGCGGGGGGGCCACCGGGGAGCTGTTTTTT; v_call: TRBV6-4; d_call: TRBD2; j_call: TRBJ2-2; clone_size: many
cdr3_aa: CASSLPGDTQYF; cdr3_nt: TGTGCCAGCAGCTTACCCGGGGATACGCAGTATTTT; v_call: TRBV7-2; d_call: NA; j_call: TRBJ2-3; clone_size: many
cdr3_aa: CASSSGMGREYNSPLHF; cdr3_nt: TGTGCCAGCAGTTCCGGTATGGGCAGGGAATATAATTCACCCCTCCACTTT; v_call: TRBV6-5; d_call: NA; j_call: TRBJ1-6; clone_size: few
cdr3_aa: CASSREPLVTEYNEQFF; cdr3_nt: TGCGCCAGCAGCCGAGAACCACTAGTCACAGAGTACAATGAGCAGTTCTTC; v_call: TRBV4-1; d_call: NA; j_call: TRBJ2-1; clone_size: few
cdr3_aa: CASSLTGTSPYEQYF; cdr3_nt: TGCGCCAGCAGCTTGACCGGGACTAGCCCCTACGAGCAGTACTTC; v_call: TRBV5-1; d_call: TRBD2; j_call: TRBJ2-7; clone_size: many
cdr3_aa: CASSSRGARELFF; cdr3_nt: TGTGCCAGCAGCTCGAGGGGGGCGAGGGAGCTGTTTTTT; v_call: TRBV7-3; d_call: NA; j_call: TRBJ2-2; clone_size: few
cdr3_aa: CASRRTANQPQHF; cdr3_nt: TGTGCCAGTCGGAGGACAGCCAATCAGCCCCAGCATTTT; v_call: TRBV7-8; d_call: NA; j_call: TRBJ1-5; clone_size: few
cdr3_aa: CASSVAARGGNEQFF; cdr3_nt: TGTGCCAGCAGCGTAGCGGCGCGGGGGGGCAATGAGCAGTTCTTC; v_call: TRBV9; d_call: TRBD2; j_call: TRBJ2-1; clone_size: NA
cdr3_aa: CASENLRVQRNEQFF; cdr3_nt: TGTGCCAGCGAAAACCTCCGGGTACAAAGGAATGAGCAGTTCTTC; v_call: TRBV6-2/TRBV6-3; d_call: NA; j_call: TRBJ2-1; clone_size: few
cdr3_aa: CASSPPGDSSEAFF; cdr3_nt: TGTGCCAGTAGTCCCCCTGGGGACAGTTCTGAAGCTTTCTTT; v_call: TRBV19; d_call: TRBD1; j_call: TRBJ1-1; clone_size: many
cdr3_aa: CSAEGAEGLRTQSDTQYF; cdr3_nt: TGCAGTGCTGAGGGGGCAGAGGGCCTCCGGACGCAGTCAGATACGCAGTATTTT; v_call: TRBV20-1; d_call: TRBD1; j_call: TRBJ2-3; clone_size: few
cdr3_aa: CASSLDVTEAFF; cdr3_nt: TGCGCCAGCAGCTTGGACGTCACTGAAGCTTTCTTT; v_call: TRBV5-1; d_call: NA; j_call: TRBJ1-1; clone_size: NA
cdr3_aa: CASSTPYQETQYF; cdr3_nt: TGTGCCAGCTCTACGCCGTACCAAGAGACCCAGTACTTC; v_call: TRBV18; d_call: NA; j_call: TRBJ2-5; clone_size: NA
cdr3_aa: CASSYGLDEQFF; cdr3_nt: TGTGCCAGCAGTTATGGTCTGGATGAGCAGTTCTTC; v_call: TRBV6-2/TRBV6-3; d_call: NA; j_call: TRBJ2-1; clone_size: few
cdr3_aa: CASSYYFGGVSYNEQFF; cdr3_nt: TGTGCCAGCAGTTACTATTTCGGGGGGGTGTCCTACAATGAGCAGTTCTTC; v_call: TRBV6-6; d_call: TRBD2; j_call: TRBJ2-1; clone_size: many
cdr3_aa: CASSVMNTEAFF; cdr3_nt: TGTGCCAGTAGTGTCATGAACACTGAAGCTTTCTTT; v_call: TRBV19; d_call: NA; j_call: TRBJ1-1; clone_size: few
cdr3_aa: CASSDGRLNTEAFF; cdr3_nt: TGTGCCAGCAGCGACGGCAGGCTGAACACTGAAGCTTTCTTT; v_call: TRBV7-3; d_call: NA; j_call: TRBJ1-1; clone_size: NA
cdr3_aa: CASSAVSTEAFF; cdr3_nt: TGTGCCAGCAGCGCCGTCTCCACTGAAGCTTTCTTT; v_call: TRBV5-5; d_call: NA; j_call: TRBJ1-1; clone_size: NA
cdr3_aa: CAGEGQGGELFF; cdr3_nt: TGTGCCGGCGAGGGCCAAGGCGGGGAGCTGTTTTTT; v_call: TRBV12-3/TRBV12-4; d_call: NA; j_call: TRBJ2-2; clone_size: few